The 7 T cell receptor beta chains in this list originate from one sample, sequenced in a study of T cell changes during pregnancy in multiple sclerosis. Clones were read by immunoSEQ multiplex PCR, and TCRdb kept only the in-frame ones, dropping some. Of about 52,000 clones in the sample, over 80% were seen once. The sample was CD4+ T cells from peripheral blood mononuclear cells, taken after pregnancy. These TCRs come from a female donor in good health, enrolled as a control in a pregnancy study.

This rearrangement joins TRBV5-1 to TRBJ2-7; the match to TRBD2 covers 8 bases. The junction had 6 bases not matched to a gene; V was cut back by 2 bases and J by 2 bases. The CDR3 is 15 residues long. Germline CDR1 reads SGHRS; CDR2 reads YFSETQ. CDR3 protein: CASSFGSGGTYEQYF. For the CDR3, the DNA is TGCGCCAGCAGCTTTGGAAGCGGGGGCACCTACGAGCAGTACTTC. Filled out from reference TRBV5-1 and TRBJ2-7, the complete variable domain reads KAGVTQTPRYLIKTRGQQVTLSCSPISGHRSVSWYQQTPGQGLQFLFEYFSETQRNKGNFPGRFSGRQFSNSRSEMNVSTLELGDSALYLCASSFGSGGTYEQYFGPGTRLTVT.

The rearrangement uses TRBV7-2 and TRBJ2-7; no clear D. The CDR3 loop spans 11 amino acids. CDR1 is SGHTA, CDR2 FQGNSA, per germline. The V and J ends lost 7 bases and 6 bases respectively, with 10 bases between them. The CDR3 spells CASKSGVEQYF. Written as DNA, the CDR3 is TGTGCCAGCAAGTCCGGTGTCGAGCAGTACTTC.

The J gene is TRBJ1-5, the V gene TRBV27; no reliable D call. The germline V and J ends were trimmed by 0 bases and 6 bases, with 6 bases remaining between them. Germline-derived CDR1 and CDR2 are MNHEY and SMNVEV (reference sequence). The CDR3 covers 13 residues. CDR3 region: CASSLSLVQPQHF. In DNA, the CDR3 is TGTGCCAGCAGTTTATCCTTAGTTCAGCCCCAGCATTTT.

This sequence joins TRBV28 and TRBJ1-5; D unclear. This CDR3 comprises 11 residues. V was clipped by 6 bases and J by 6 bases, with 6 bases between them. Germline CDR1 is MDHEN and CDR2 is SYDVKM. For the CDR3, the DNA is TGTGCCAGCAGCCGGGTTCAGCCCCAGCATTTT. Its protein is CASSRVQPQHF.

The rearrangement links TRBV25-1 to TRBJ1-6; maybe TRBD1 (6 bases). V was cut by 3 bases and J by 0 bases, with 9 bases left in between. CDR1 and CDR2 (germline): MGHDK, SYGVNS. This CDR3 has 16 amino acids. The CDR3 DNA follows: TGTGCCAGCAGTGATGGGGGCCACTCCTATAATTCACCCCTCCACTTT. This codes for CASSDGGHSYNSPLHF.

This CDR3 is CASSPRTYGNTEAFF. CDR3 sequence (DNA): TGTGCCAGCAGCCCAAGGACTTATGGGAACACTGAAGCTTTCTTT. The V and J genes are TRBV11-2 and TRBJ1-1; no firm D call. The CDR3 spans 15 residues. The germline V and J ends were trimmed by 5 bases and 1 base, with 14 bases remaining between them. The germline CDR1 and CDR2 sequences are SGHAT and FQNNGV.

The CDR3 DNA reads as TGTGCCAGTAGTATTTCGGGCGGGGTTACAGATACGCAGTATTTT. It translates to CASSISGGVTDTQYF. This chain uses TRBV19 with TRBJ2-3; D is perhaps TRBD2 (6 bases). V lost 3 bases and J 3 bases, leaving 13 bases between the germline ends. The CDR3 has 15 amino acids. Germline assignment: CDR1 LNHDA and CDR2 SQIVND (reference sequence).